This T cell receptor beta chain appears in the sequencing data of a study of T cell clones after liver transplantation. Across the whole study: A pre-transplant mixed lymphocyte reaction with TCRbeta sequencing defined graft-donor-reactive clones followed in post-transplant blood. The study, taken as a whole, reports: Graft donor-reactive T cells may have migrated into the graft rather than being deleted.

Concerning this clone itself: The antigen remains unidentified.

Produced via immunoSEQ multiplex PCR; TCRdb's table is partial and in-frame only. The data contain 50,000 to 55,000 clones, approximately 71% of them singletons. The CDR3 consists of 13 residues. Germline CDR1 is LNHDA and CDR2 is SQIVND (reference sequence). Trimming took 7 bases from V and 3 from J, leaving 12 bases between them. The chain recombines TRBV19 with TRBJ1-2; a weak D match, TRBD1 (5 bases). Material: CD4+ T cells from blood, obtained approximately 52 months after liver transplant. The sequence derives from a human patient who received a liver transplant. Some T cells may possibly be graft donor cells. CDR3 sequence reads: CASTNPGDYGYTF. The CDR3 DNA is TGTGCCAGTACCAACCCGGGGGACTATGGCTACACCTTC.